This T cell receptor beta chain was captured by sequencing in a study of blood T cell dynamics during melanoma immunotherapy. Looked up from germline, CDR1 is MNHNS and CDR2 is SASEGT. This CDR3 has 15 residues. The junction had 9 bases not matched to a gene; V was cut back by 8 bases and J by 2 bases. TCRdb's copy holds only in-frame clones and misses some; the assay was immunoSEQ multiplex PCR. Of 13,000 to 15,000 clones detected, approximately 90% appear once; the ten largest clones hold approximately 6.4%. Described time point: pre-treatment baseline. This clone was seen just once. The receptor comes from a human donor with melanoma. The sample was blood, taken from a patient treated with checkpoint blockade. This rearrangement joins TRBV6-1 to TRBJ1-5, with 7 nucleotides matching TRBD1. The CDR3 loop reads CASGWDSRGNQPQHF. CDR3 DNA sequence: TGTGCCAGCGGTTGGGACAGTCGGGGCAATCAGCCCCAGCATTTT.